The present TCR beta chain was sequenced within a study of blood T cells in healthy people across ages. It was with a sample-barcoded 5' primer and a J-beta primer mix that a second PCR of roughly 7 to 11 cycles was run. TCRdb called the 5' RACE reads again in MiXCR, with one record for every CDR3 protein. The sample carries about 770,000 distinct CDR3 sequences, about 42% recorded once. This CDR3 comprises 15 residues. In germline, CDR1 is LNHDA, CDR2 SQIVND (reference sequence). V gene TRBV19 combines with J gene TRBJ2-5, with 9 bases lining up with TRBD1. The assigned J gene may be wrong: the sequence end matches TRBJ2-4 better. Sequences were obtained from blood. The origin of this receptor is a man in his fifties or sixties in good health. CDR3 region: CASSIPQGAKNIQYF. The CDR3 bases are TGTGCCAGTAGTATCCCACAGGGGGCGAAAAACATTCAGTACTTC.